This is a list of T cell receptor beta chains from one sample in a study of response to subunit inactivated influenza vaccine. In TCRdb, the RT-PCR reads were re-called with MiXCR into one record per CDR3 protein. The table shows some 500,000 distinct CDR3 sequences, with approximately 17% occurring only once. Sequencing was performed on CD4+ T cells sorted from PBMCs, taken approximately 25 months after vaccination. The receptors derive from a man between 50 and 75 years old who received an inactivated influenza vaccine. Each CDR3 is given with its conserved first and last residue. Fields, in order: clone size, D gene, J gene, V gene, CDR3 protein, CDR3 DNA. D genes are given only for firm matches. Clone sizes are given selectively: once, few, many, or a class where the clone is expanded.

abundance: -; d_gene: -; j_gene: TRBJ1-1; v_gene: TRBV4-3; CDR3aa: CASSQEGPLTEAFF; CDR3nt: TGCGCCAGCAGCCAAGAGGGTCCACTTACTGAAGCTTTCTTT
abundance: -; d_gene: TRBD1; j_gene: TRBJ1-6; v_gene: TRBV9; CDR3aa: CASSATGQGSSPLHF; CDR3nt: TGTGCCAGCAGCGCCACGGGACAGGGGTCATCACCCCTCCACTTT
abundance: -; d_gene: TRBD1; j_gene: TRBJ1-2; v_gene: TRBV5-6; CDR3aa: CASSLRTGGTSNYGYTF; CDR3nt: TGTGCCAGCAGCTTGCGTACAGGGGGCACCTCTAACTATGGCTACACCTTC
abundance: many; d_gene: TRBD2; j_gene: TRBJ2-7; v_gene: TRBV4-3; CDR3aa: CASSQSLAGGFAEQYF; CDR3nt: TGCGCCAGCAGCCAATCCCTAGCGGGAGGTTTCGCCGAGCAGTACTTC
abundance: many; d_gene: TRBD1; j_gene: TRBJ1-2; v_gene: TRBV7-9; CDR3aa: CASSTGQANYGYTF; CDR3nt: TGTGCCAGCAGCACCGGACAGGCTAACTATGGCTACACCTTC
abundance: few; d_gene: -; j_gene: TRBJ2-1; v_gene: TRBV4-1; CDR3aa: CASSQVPNNEQFF; CDR3nt: TGCGCCAGCAGCCAAGTGCCTAACAATGAGCAGTTCTTC
abundance: -; d_gene: -; j_gene: TRBJ2-1; v_gene: TRBV11-2; CDR3aa: CASSLTRGGEQFF; CDR3nt: TGTGCCAGCAGCTTAACTCGGGGAGGTGAGCAGTTCTTC
abundance: few; d_gene: TRBD2; j_gene: TRBJ2-5; v_gene: TRBV3-1; CDR3aa: CASRTGAGGETQYF; CDR3nt: TGTGCCAGCAGGACCGGGGCGGGAGGCGAGACCCAGTACTTC
abundance: -; d_gene: -; j_gene: TRBJ2-4; v_gene: TRBV2; CDR3aa: CASYGRDSKNIQYF; CDR3nt: TGTGCCAGCTACGGTAGGGATTCCAAAAATATTCAGTACTTC
abundance: -; d_gene: -; j_gene: TRBJ2-1; v_gene: TRBV7-2; CDR3aa: CASSSRQHNEQFF; CDR3nt: TGTGCCAGCAGCTCCCGACAGCACAATGAGCAGTTCTTC
abundance: -; d_gene: TRBD1; j_gene: TRBJ2-3; v_gene: TRBV24-1; CDR3aa: CATSKGARTDTQYF; CDR3nt: TGTGCCACCAGCAAGGGGGCTCGAACAGATACGCAGTATTTT
abundance: -; d_gene: -; j_gene: TRBJ1-1; v_gene: TRBV7-2; CDR3aa: CASSQQGLNTEAFF; CDR3nt: TGTGCCAGCAGCCAGCAGGGGCTGAACACTGAAGCTTTCTTT
abundance: -; d_gene: -; j_gene: TRBJ2-2; v_gene: TRBV11-1; CDR3aa: CASRLGVGTGELFF; CDR3nt: TGTGCCAGCAGGCTGGGAGTGGGGACCGGGGAGCTGTTTTTT
abundance: few; d_gene: -; j_gene: TRBJ1-2; v_gene: TRBV11-2; CDR3aa: CASSSVVHYGYTF; CDR3nt: TGTGCCAGCAGCTCCGTAGTTCACTATGGCTACACCTTC
abundance: -; d_gene: TRBD2; j_gene: TRBJ2-3; v_gene: TRBV5-1; CDR3aa: CASSSIRRTSGRASGTDTQYF; CDR3nt: TGCGCCAGCAGCTCCATAAGAAGGACTAGCGGGAGGGCCTCCGGGACAGATACGCAGTATTTT
abundance: many; d_gene: -; j_gene: TRBJ2-7; v_gene: TRBV29-1; CDR3aa: CSVGAGITYEQYF; CDR3nt: TGCAGCGTTGGGGCAGGGATAACCTACGAGCAGTACTTC
abundance: -; d_gene: -; j_gene: TRBJ1-1; v_gene: TRBV29-1; CDR3aa: CSVSPSQGEAFF; CDR3nt: TGCAGCGTTTCCCCCTCCCAGGGTGAAGCTTTCTTT
abundance: few; d_gene: TRBD2; j_gene: TRBJ2-5; v_gene: TRBV6-2/TRBV6-3; CDR3aa: CASKEISGSIETQYF; CDR3nt: TGTGCCAGCAAGGAGATTAGCGGGAGTATTGAGACCCAGTACTTC
abundance: few; d_gene: -; j_gene: TRBJ2-7; v_gene: TRBV27; CDR3aa: CASSPGTRYYEQYF; CDR3nt: TGTGCCAGTAGCCCGGGGACACGCTACTACGAGCAGTACTTC
abundance: few; d_gene: -; j_gene: TRBJ2-7; v_gene: TRBV12-3/TRBV12-4; CDR3aa: CASNFFGSYEQYF; CDR3nt: TGTGCCAGCAACTTCTTCGGCTCCTACGAGCAGTACTTC
abundance: few; d_gene: -; j_gene: TRBJ1-1; v_gene: TRBV27; CDR3aa: CASRNLVNTEAFF; CDR3nt: TGTGCCAGCAGGAATTTAGTGAACACTGAAGCTTTCTTT
abundance: -; d_gene: -; j_gene: TRBJ1-2; v_gene: TRBV4-2; CDR3aa: CASSQDIAGAYGYTF; CDR3nt: TGTGCCAGCAGCCAAGATATCGCGGGTGCCTATGGCTACACCTTC
abundance: -; d_gene: -; j_gene: TRBJ2-1; v_gene: TRBV3-1; CDR3aa: CASSQSSVYNEQFF; CDR3nt: TGTGCCAGCAGCCAGAGTTCGGTTTACAATGAGCAGTTCTTC
abundance: -; d_gene: -; j_gene: TRBJ2-1; v_gene: TRBV18; CDR3aa: CASSRDYEQFF; CDR3nt: TGTGCCAGCTCGCGGGACTATGAGCAGTTCTTC
abundance: few; d_gene: TRBD2; j_gene: TRBJ2-5; v_gene: TRBV28; CDR3aa: CASSLLAGNQETQYF; CDR3nt: TGTGCCAGCAGTTTGTTAGCGGGGAACCAAGAGACCCAGTACTTC
abundance: few; d_gene: -; j_gene: TRBJ2-1; v_gene: TRBV6-1; CDR3aa: CASRDTGTMKQFF; CDR3nt: TGTGCCAGCAGAGACACTGGTACAATGAAGCAGTTCTTC
abundance: many; d_gene: -; j_gene: TRBJ1-1; v_gene: TRBV15; CDR3aa: CATSRDRGRGAFF; CDR3nt: TGTGCCACCAGCAGAGATCGAGGCAGGGGAGCTTTCTTT
abundance: few; d_gene: -; j_gene: TRBJ1-1; v_gene: TRBV12-3/TRBV12-4; CDR3aa: CASSFSSGGTEAFF; CDR3nt: TGTGCCAGCAGTTTTAGCTCGGGGGGCACTGAAGCTTTCTTT
abundance: many; d_gene: -; j_gene: TRBJ2-1; v_gene: TRBV12-3/TRBV12-4; CDR3aa: CASSFPSIPVYEQFF; CDR3nt: TGTGCCAGCAGTTTTCCTAGCATCCCCGTATATGAGCAGTTCTTC
abundance: -; d_gene: TRBD1; j_gene: TRBJ1-1; v_gene: TRBV7-9; CDR3aa: CASRDRVNTEAFF; CDR3nt: TGTGCCAGCAGGGACAGGGTGAACACTGAAGCTTTCTTT
abundance: many; d_gene: -; j_gene: TRBJ1-1; v_gene: TRBV9; CDR3aa: CASSSEAGTEAFF; CDR3nt: TGTGCCAGCAGCTCAGAGGCGGGGACTGAAGCTTTCTTT
abundance: -; d_gene: -; j_gene: TRBJ1-5; v_gene: TRBV12-3/TRBV12-4; CDR3aa: CASNKHDSNQPQHF; CDR3nt: TGTGCCAGCAACAAACACGATAGCAATCAGCCCCAGCATTTT
abundance: -; d_gene: TRBD1; j_gene: TRBJ1-4; v_gene: TRBV11-2; CDR3aa: CASSPSRDRGKLFF; CDR3nt: TGTGCCAGCAGCCCATCCCGGGACAGGGGCAAACTGTTTTTT
abundance: few; d_gene: -; j_gene: TRBJ1-2; v_gene: TRBV11-2; CDR3aa: CASSLDPKIPDYFF; CDR3nt: TGTGCCAGCAGCTTAGACCCAAAGATCCCGGACTATTTCTTC
abundance: few; d_gene: TRBD2; j_gene: TRBJ2-1; v_gene: TRBV20-1; CDR3aa: CSARDLAGGNNEQFF; CDR3nt: TGCAGTGCTAGAGACCTAGCGGGAGGGAACAATGAGCAGTTCTTC
abundance: many; d_gene: TRBD2; j_gene: TRBJ2-1; v_gene: TRBV20-1; CDR3aa: CSAPGLASYNEQFF; CDR3nt: TGCAGTGCGCCGGGACTAGCGTCCTACAATGAGCAGTTCTTC
abundance: -; d_gene: -; j_gene: TRBJ2-3; v_gene: TRBV20-1; CDR3aa: CSARDGGSSTDTQYF; CDR3nt: TGCAGTGCTAGAGATGGGGGTTCTAGCACAGATACGCAGTATTTT
abundance: -; d_gene: -; j_gene: TRBJ2-2; v_gene: TRBV20-1; CDR3aa: CSALLAHLSPGELFF; CDR3nt: TGCAGTGCTCTACTAGCCCACTTGTCCCCCGGGGAGCTGTTTTTT
abundance: many; d_gene: -; j_gene: TRBJ2-1; v_gene: TRBV12-3/TRBV12-4; CDR3aa: CASEEQDHEQFF; CDR3nt: TGTGCCAGCGAGGAGCAAGACCATGAGCAGTTCTTC
abundance: -; d_gene: TRBD2; j_gene: TRBJ2-3; v_gene: TRBV7-9; CDR3aa: CASSETSAVMDTQYF; CDR3nt: TGTGCCAGCAGCGAGACTAGCGCCGTAATGGATACGCAGTATTTT
abundance: few; d_gene: -; j_gene: TRBJ2-7; v_gene: TRBV20-1; CDR3aa: CSASGYYEQYF; CDR3nt: TGCAGTGCTAGCGGATACTACGAGCAGTACTTC
abundance: -; d_gene: TRBD1; j_gene: TRBJ2-2; v_gene: TRBV29-1; CDR3aa: CSVEDRDRGRPGELFF; CDR3nt: TGCAGCGTTGAAGACCGAGACAGGGGGCGACCCGGGGAGCTGTTTTTT
abundance: few; d_gene: TRBD2; j_gene: TRBJ2-7; v_gene: TRBV7-9; CDR3aa: CASRYLAGGPGEQYF; CDR3nt: TGTGCCAGCAGATATCTAGCGGGAGGGCCGGGAGAGCAGTACTTC
abundance: few; d_gene: TRBD2; j_gene: TRBJ2-5; v_gene: TRBV20-1; CDR3aa: CSARDIGLAGEKVETQYF; CDR3nt: TGCAGTGCTAGAGATATAGGACTAGCGGGAGAGAAGGTGGAGACCCAGTACTTC
abundance: many; d_gene: TRBD1; j_gene: TRBJ2-2; v_gene: TRBV9; CDR3aa: CASSVAGTGYTGELFF; CDR3nt: TGTGCCAGCAGCGTAGCTGGGACAGGGTACACCGGGGAGCTGTTTTTT
abundance: -; d_gene: -; j_gene: TRBJ2-2; v_gene: TRBV12-3/TRBV12-4; CDR3aa: CASSSWDTGELFF; CDR3nt: TGTGCCAGCAGTTCTTGGGACACCGGGGAGCTGTTTTTT
abundance: many; d_gene: -; j_gene: TRBJ2-3; v_gene: TRBV6-5; CDR3aa: CASSYSPDTYTDTQYF; CDR3nt: TGTGCCAGCAGTTACTCGCCGGACACTTACACAGATACGCAGTATTTT
abundance: -; d_gene: -; j_gene: TRBJ1-6; v_gene: TRBV7-2; CDR3aa: CASSLVRGNSPLHF; CDR3nt: TGTGCCAGCAGCTTAGTCAGGGGAAATTCACCCCTCCACTTT
abundance: -; d_gene: TRBD1; j_gene: TRBJ2-1; v_gene: TRBV5-5; CDR3aa: CASSWDRGLNEQFF; CDR3nt: TGTGCCAGCAGCTGGGACAGGGGCCTGAATGAGCAGTTCTTC
abundance: few; d_gene: TRBD2; j_gene: TRBJ2-1; v_gene: TRBV20-1; CDR3aa: CSARDYLGTSGNNEQFF; CDR3nt: TGCAGTGCTAGAGATTACTTAGGGACTAGCGGGAACAATGAGCAGTTCTTC
abundance: few; d_gene: -; j_gene: TRBJ2-1; v_gene: TRBV12-3/TRBV12-4; CDR3aa: CASSPAAGVGYEQFF; CDR3nt: TGTGCCAGCAGTCCCGCCGCCGGGGTAGGGTATGAGCAGTTCTTC
abundance: -; d_gene: -; j_gene: TRBJ2-2; v_gene: TRBV18; CDR3aa: CASSRTRFSGELFF; CDR3nt: TGTGCCAGCTCACGAACACGTTTTTCTGGGGAGCTGTTTTTT